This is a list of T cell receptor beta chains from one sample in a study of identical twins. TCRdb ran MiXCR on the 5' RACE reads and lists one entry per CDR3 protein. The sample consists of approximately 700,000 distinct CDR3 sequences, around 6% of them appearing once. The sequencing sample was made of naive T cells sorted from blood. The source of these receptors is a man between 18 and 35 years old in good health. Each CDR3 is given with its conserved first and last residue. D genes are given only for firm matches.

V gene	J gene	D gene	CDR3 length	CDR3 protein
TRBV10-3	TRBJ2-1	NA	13	CAISGIAGDEQFF
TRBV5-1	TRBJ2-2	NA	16	CASSLAPWANTGELFF
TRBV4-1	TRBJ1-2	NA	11	CASSQGAGYTF
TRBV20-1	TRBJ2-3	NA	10	CSARTDTQYF
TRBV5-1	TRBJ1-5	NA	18	CASSLAPRDPNSNQPQHF
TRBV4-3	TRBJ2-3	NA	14	CASSQDMGTDTQYF
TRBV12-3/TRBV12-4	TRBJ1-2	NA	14	CASRRLRAADGYTF
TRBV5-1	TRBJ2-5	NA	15	CASSLVASGQETQYF
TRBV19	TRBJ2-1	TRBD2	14	CASSITSGSDEQFF
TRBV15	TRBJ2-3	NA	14	CATSRDAGTDTQYF
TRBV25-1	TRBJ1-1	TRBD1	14	CASSETGFIAEAFF
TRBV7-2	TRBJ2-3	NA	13	CASSPGVGDTQYF
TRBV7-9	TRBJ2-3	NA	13	CASIGPHTDTQYF
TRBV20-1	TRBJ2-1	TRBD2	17	CSARGQERTSGMNEQFF
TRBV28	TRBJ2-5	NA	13	CASTRGAQETQYF
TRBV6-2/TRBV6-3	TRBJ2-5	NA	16	CASSYFGGTIGETQYF
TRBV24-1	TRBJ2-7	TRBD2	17	CAPKVTTPSGRIYEQYF
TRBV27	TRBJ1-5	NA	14	CASSLSQGTLPQHF
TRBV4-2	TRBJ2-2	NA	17	CASSQDFKGLGNGELFF
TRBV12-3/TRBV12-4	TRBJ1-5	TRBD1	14	CASRGTASNQPQHF
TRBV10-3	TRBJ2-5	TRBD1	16	CAISGPGQGASETQYF
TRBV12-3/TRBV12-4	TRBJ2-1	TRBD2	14	CASSPKSGRNEQFF
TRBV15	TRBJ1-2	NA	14	CATSRAGSHYGYTF
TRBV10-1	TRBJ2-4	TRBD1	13	CASSRDRGNIQYF
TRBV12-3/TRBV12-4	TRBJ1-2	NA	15	CASRPYLGDSYGYTF
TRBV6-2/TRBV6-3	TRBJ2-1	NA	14	CASSWAGAYNEQFF
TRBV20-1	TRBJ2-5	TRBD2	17	CSARSLAGGPIGETQYF
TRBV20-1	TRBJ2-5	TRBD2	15	CSARGAGGTGETQYF
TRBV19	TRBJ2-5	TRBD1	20	CASSTRGPYRDRAYQETQYF
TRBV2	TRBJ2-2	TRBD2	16	CASKTSGSPNTGELFF
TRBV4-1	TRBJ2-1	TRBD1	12	CASSQTGDEQFF
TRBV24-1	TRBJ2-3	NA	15	CATSDFGGPTDTQYF
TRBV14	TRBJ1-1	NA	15	CASSLNLRGFTEAFF